One sample yielded the 29 T cell receptor beta chains listed below, sequenced in a study of blood T cell repertoires in COVID-19 (dated by TCRdb to 2020 to 2022). Libraries were built with the immunoSEQ multiplex PCR assay. The table was pulled from immuneACCESS by TCRdb, which kept in-frame rearrangements only. Such tables lose some clones; where checked, under half of the loss comes from unresolved V genes, and the rest has no known cause. The sample profile shows tens of thousands of clones; around 74% of them were found once. Less than 5% of the sample is in the top ten clones. Sequencing was done on a sample of peripheral blood. These receptors were collected from a man in his 70s with COVID-19, enrolled during active disease.

The V call is TRBV11-2, the J call TRBJ1-6; possibly TRBD1 for D (5 bases). Germline lookup yields CDR1 SGHAT and CDR2 FQNNGV. There are 20 residues in the CDR3. The V end lost 0 bases, the J end lost 1 base, and 19 bases lay between the germline ends. The CDR3 is CASSLDGRRQGFSYNSPLHF. CDR3 bases: TGTGCCAGCAGCTTAGATGGGAGGAGGCAGGGTTTTTCCTATAATTCACCCCTCCACTTT.

The gene calls are TRBV4-1 and TRBJ1-4, with D hard to call. Germline V gene sequence: CDR1 MGHRA, CDR2 YSYEKL. The CDR3 length is 15 residues. V was pared by 0 bases and J by 5 bases, with 10 bases between. The DNA of the CDR3 is TGCGCCAGCAGCCAAGACGTGGCGAGGAATGAAAAACTGTTTTTT. It yields the protein CASSQDVARNEKLFF.

This clone occurred once. The chain has TRBV9 and TRBJ2-3, with TRBD1 matching 10 bases. Unmatched junction bases numbered 1, after V lost 2 bases and J lost 1 base. The CDR3 covers 15 residues. Germline V gene lookup returns CDR1 SGDLS and CDR2 YYNGEE. CDR3 sequence reads: CASSVGQGGTDTQYF. The CDR3, as DNA: TGTGCCAGCAGCGTCGGACAGGGGGGCACAGATACGCAGTATTTT.

This chain connects TRBV4-3 to TRBJ2-4; 9 bases align to TRBD2. The CDR3 loop spans 17 amino acids. J lost 1 base, V lost 2 bases, and 6 bases had no gene match. The V gene's germline CDR1 is LGHNA and CDR2 YSLEER. The CDR3: CASSQLLAGVAKNIQYF. Here the CDR3 DNA reads TGCGCCAGCAGCCAACTCTTAGCGGGAGTGGCCAAAAACATTCAGTACTTC.

J is TRBJ2-2 and V is TRBV14, with a possible D match to TRBD2 (5 bases). With 2 bases removed from V and 0 bases from J, the gap between germline ends came to 13 bases. Per germline, CDR1 SGHDN and CDR2 FVKESK. The CDR3 extends over 17 amino acids. CDR3: CASSQYAGSANTGELFF. Here the CDR3 DNA reads TGTGCCAGCAGCCAATACGCGGGCAGCGCGAACACCGGGGAGCTGTTTTTT.

This chain joins TRBV11-2 and TRBJ2-1; 11 nucleotides match TRBD2. Trimming took 3 bases from V and 0 from J; bases not matched to a gene: 7. Germline V gives CDR1 SGHAT, CDR2 FQNNGV. The CDR3 has 18 residues. The CDR3 reads CASSFLASGRSSYNEQFF. The CDR3 coding sequence is TGTGCCAGCAGCTTTTTGGCTAGCGGGAGGAGCTCCTACAATGAGCAGTTCTTC.

This clone has more than one count but fewer than ten. The V call is TRBV7-2, the J call TRBJ2-5; D is possibly TRBD2 (5 bases). The germline V and J ends were trimmed by 7 bases and 0 bases, with 15 bases remaining between them. The CDR3 has 15 amino acids. CDR1 and CDR2 from the germline V gene are SGHTA and FQGNSA. CDR3 coding DNA: TGTGCCAGCAACGCTTATGTCGGGAACCAAGAGACCCAGTACTTC. Translating it yields CASNAYVGNQETQYF.

This chain connects TRBV28 to TRBJ1-2; 7 positions match TRBD1. CDR3 length: 16 residues. The ends lost 5 bases at V and 6 bases at J; junction bases unmatched: 15. Germline V lookup: CDR1 MDHEN, CDR2 SYDVKM. The CDR3 reads CASSKATNRGPNGYTF. The CDR3 bases are TGTGCCAGCAGTAAAGCCACTAACAGGGGTCCAAATGGCTACACCTTC.

The V gene is TRBV11-2, the J gene TRBJ1-2; TRBD1 is a possible D gene (6 bases). The CDR3 consists of 15 residues. The germline CDR1 and CDR2 sequences are SGHAT and FQNNGV. Trimming shortened V by 5 bases and J by 6 bases, and 19 bases separated the two germline ends. CDR3 nucleotides: TGTGCCAGCAGCACCCGGGTTGACAGGCAAGATGGCTACACCTTC. Protein sequence: CASSTRVDRQDGYTF.

This chain uses TRBV14 with TRBJ2-5, with D unclear. Germline-derived CDR1 and CDR2 are SGHDN and FVKESK. The CDR3 extends over 14 amino acids. V lost 4 bases and J 5 bases, leaving 14 bases between the germline ends. The CDR3 spells CASSLVSLEETQYF. CDR3 in DNA: TGTGCCAGCAGCCTAGTTAGTCTCGAGGAGACCCAGTACTTC.

The genes are TRBV3-1 (or the pseudogene TRBV3-2) and TRBJ1-1; TRBD1 might be the D (5 bases). From germline, CDR1 is LGHDT and CDR2 YNNKEL (reference sequence). The CDR3 spans 11 residues. The CDR3 bases are TGTCCAAGCGGGGGAAACACTGAAGCTTTCTTT. This encodes CPSGGNTEAFF.

The chain uses TRBV27 and TRBJ2-1, with 7 bases matching TRBD1. Per the germline V gene, CDR1 is MNHEY and CDR2 is SMNVEV (reference sequence). J was trimmed by 4 bases and V by 3 bases; bases with no gene match: 6. The CDR3 runs 15 residues. Here the CDR3 reads CASSFQDRPYNEQFF. In nucleotides, the CDR3 is TGTGCCAGCAGTTTTCAGGACAGGCCATACAATGAGCAGTTCTTC.

This rearrangement joins TRBV25-1 to TRBJ2-5, with D perhaps TRBD2 (6 bases). Per germline, CDR1 MGHDK and CDR2 SYGVNS. Deletions cut 1 base from V and 2 bases from J, with 8 bases between. CDR3 length: 14 amino acids. CDR3 protein: CASSEWRGQETQYF. In nucleotides, the CDR3 is TGTGCCAGCAGTGAATGGAGGGGTCAAGAGACCCAGTACTTC.

The chain is built from TRBV19 and TRBJ1-5; D possibly corresponds to TRBD1 (5 bases). The germline gives CDR1 LNHDA, CDR2 SQIVND (reference sequence). CDR3 size: 18 residues. V dropped 1 base and J dropped 8 bases, with 24 bases sitting between them. CDR3 nucleotides: TGTGCCAGTAGTATAGGCCGAACAGTTTCCCCCAGGGAGGAGCCCCAGCATTTT. Residues: CASSIGRTVSPREEPQHF.

The gene calls are TRBV15 and TRBJ2-7, with D possibly being TRBD2 (6 bases). The CDR3 spans 17 residues. Deletions cut 0 bases from V and 7 bases from J, with 22 bases between. Germline V gene data show CDR1 as LNHNV and CDR2 as YYDKDF (reference sequence). The chain's CDR3 is CATSRDLSGGDPREQYF. The CDR3 DNA reads TGTGCCACCAGCAGAGATCTGTCCGGGGGAGACCCTCGGGAGCAGTACTTC.

The rearrangement links TRBV5-1 to TRBJ2-1; TRBD1 agrees at 7 bases. This CDR3 is 16 amino acids long. J was trimmed by 1 base and V by 1 base; bases with no gene match: 5. CDR1 and CDR2 (germline): SGHRS, YFSETQ. The CDR3 DNA follows: TGCGCCAGCAGCTTGACCGGGACAGCGTCCTACAATGAGCAGTTCTTC. Translated, it gives CASSLTGTASYNEQFF.

V usage is TRBV30 and J usage is TRBJ1-2; no reliable D call. CDR1 is GTSNPN and CDR2 is SVGIG in the germline V gene (reference sequence). The CDR3 covers 11 residues. The V end was cut by 4 bases, the J end by 7 bases, with 10 bases between. The CDR3, as DNA: TGTGCCTGGACCGAGGGAACTGGCTACACCTTC. This translates into CAWTEGTGYTF.

With regard to this clone: The sample holds other DNA sequences that translate to the same CDR3. The chain is built from TRBV19 and TRBJ1-2; tentatively, D is TRBD1 (6 bases). V gave up 1 base and J gave up 7 bases, with 10 bases separating them. The V gene's germline CDR1 is LNHDA and CDR2 SQIVND (reference sequence). This CDR3 contains 13 residues. The CDR3 DNA reads as TGTGCCAGTAGTATAGGGACAGTTCCTGGCTACACCTTC. Translating gives CASSIGTVPGYTF.

J is TRBJ1-1 and V is TRBV15; no reliable D call. The germline V gene has CDR1 LNHNV and CDR2 YYDKDF (reference sequence). The V gene lost 2 bases and the J gene lost 2 bases, with 12 bases spanning the gap. The CDR3 spans 15 residues. The CDR3 nucleotides read TGTGCCACCAGCAGAAGAGGCGACGGTAACACTGAAGCTTTCTTT. Protein product: CATSRRGDGNTEAFF.

There are a few counts of this clone. V and J are TRBV12-3 or TRBV12-4 and TRBJ2-7; D remains ambiguous. The CDR3 length is 11 residues. V lost 6 bases to trimming and J lost 3 bases, with 6 bases between them. The DNA for the CDR3 is TGTGCCAGCAGCCGAGGCTACGAGCAGTACTTC. Protein sequence: CASSRGYEQYF.

This chain joins TRBV4-3 and TRBJ2-1, with 10 bases lining up with TRBD2. V lost 1 base, J lost 9 bases, and 12 bases stayed unmatched. Germline assignment: CDR1 LGHNA and CDR2 YSLEER. The length of the CDR3 is 17 residues. The CDR3 is CASSQGGWASGSIEQFF. The CDR3 coding sequence is TGCGCCAGCAGCCAAGGGGGCTGGGCTAGCGGGAGTATTGAGCAGTTCTTC.

This clone was observed a few times. The chain uses TRBV24-1 and TRBJ1-2, with a tentative D call TRBD1 (5 bases). Germline V gene sequence: CDR1 KGHDR, CDR2 SFDVKD. The CDR3 totals 12 residues. Trimming took 5 bases from V and 4 from J, leaving 7 bases between them. CDR3 sequence (DNA): TGTGCCACCAGTGTGGGGGGCTATGGCTACACCTTC. Amino acids: CATSVGGYGYTF.

V gene TRBV5-4 combines with J gene TRBJ2-1; 8 bases map to TRBD1. V lost 5 bases, J lost 2 bases, and 6 bases stayed unmatched. Germline V gene sequence: CDR1 SGHNT, CDR2 YYREEE (reference sequence). This CDR3 is built from 15 residues. The CDR3 DNA is TGTGCCAGCAGATTCGACAGGGGCACCTACAATGAGCAGTTCTTC. This encodes CASRFDRGTYNEQFF. Supplemented by reference TRBV5-4 and TRBJ2-1, the full variable domain reads ETGVTQSPTHLIKTRGQQVTLRCSSQSGHNTVSWYQQALGQGPQFIFQYYREEENGRGNFPPRFSGLQFPNYSSELNVNALELDDSALYLCASRFDRGTYNEQFFGPGTRLTVL.

This clone appeared a few times. V usage is TRBV28 and J usage is TRBJ1-2, with D unclear. Germline V CDR1 and CDR2: MDHEN, SYDVKM. The V gene lost 8 bases and the J gene lost 6 bases, with 16 bases spanning the gap. This CDR3 has 13 residues. The CDR3 region is CASVGGSGNGYTF. CDR3 bases: TGTGCCAGCGTCGGAGGCTCGGGGAATGGCTACACCTTC.

This chain connects TRBV28 to TRBJ2-4, with a possible D match to TRBD2 (5 bases). CDR1 and CDR2 from the germline V gene are MDHEN and SYDVKM. This CDR3 has 12 amino acids. With 3 bases removed from V and 8 bases from J, the gap between germline ends came to 8 bases. The CDR3 is CASSLGSHIQYF. The CDR3 nucleotides read TGTGCCAGCAGTTTGGGGAGTCACATTCAGTACTTC.

The table lists this clone with a count of one. The chain couples TRBV6-2 or TRBV6-3 to TRBJ2-1; the D is unclear. V lost 6 bases and J lost 0, with 18 bases in between. The CDR3 contains 17 residues. In germline, CDR1 is MNHEY, CDR2 SVGEGT. DNA for the CDR3: TGTGCCAGCAGCCGCCCCCAGTCCTCTAGCTCCTACAATGAGCAGTTCTTC. It yields the protein CASSRPQSSSSYNEQFF.

The V gene is TRBV19, the J gene TRBJ2-2, with a possible D match to TRBD1 (5 bases). The germline V gene has CDR1 LNHDA and CDR2 SQIVND (reference sequence). The CDR3 runs 14 residues. V lost 6 bases, J lost 3 bases, and 11 bases lay in between. This chain's CDR3 is CASSLGRYTGELFF. CDR3 sequence (DNA): TGTGCCAGTAGCCTGGGGCGGTACACCGGGGAGCTGTTTTTT.

This chain connects TRBV28 to TRBJ2-7; D might be TRBD2 (6 bases). The CDR3 sequence is 15 residues long. Per the germline V gene, CDR1 is MDHEN and CDR2 is SYDVKM. With 3 bases removed from V and 4 bases from J, the gap between germline ends came to 16 bases. For the CDR3, the DNA is TGTGCCAGCAGTTTTTTCGGAGGGGCGACGTACGAGCAGTACTTC. Amino acids: CASSFFGGATYEQYF. Full variable domain (rest looked up from reference TRBV28 and TRBJ2-7): DVKVTQSSRYLVKRTGEKVFLECVQDMDHENMFWYRQDPGLGLRLIYFSYDVKMKEKGDIPEGYSVSREKKERFSLILESASTNQTSMYLCASSFFGGATYEQYFGPGTRLTVT.

DNA of the CDR3: TGTGCCACCAGTGACCCAACACAGGGGACGGGTGAAAAACTGTTTTTT. Protein: CATSDPTQGTGEKLFF. J is TRBJ1-4 and V is TRBV24-1; 7 bases are a match to TRBD1. V shed 4 bases, J shed 7 bases, and the junction held 11 bases outside the gene matches. Germline V gene lookup returns CDR1 KGHDR and CDR2 SFDVKD. The CDR3 loop spans 16 amino acids.